This TCR beta chain originates from a study of cytomegalovirus exposure and HLA in healthy donors. At the level of the study: The same platform used for the 666 first-cohort repertoires was also used for the 120 or so validation repertoires, as a later analysis reported. Study results and caveats: Among TCR beta chains, those listed as cytomegalovirus-associated numbered 164. The authors confirmed in vitro that three CMV-associated chains were specific for CMV antigens.

Method: immunoSEQ multiplex PCR; TCRdb's copy keeps in-frame clones and lacks some. The top ten hold over 3% of the sample, which has roughly 130,000 clones, 85% to 90% seen once. The donors were members of the validation cohort comprising approximately 120 subjects, separate from the roughly 640-subject first cohort. Worth noting for this clone: Its matching antigen is unknown.

Germline CDR1 and CDR2: MNHNS and SASEGT. J lost 12 bases, V lost 6 bases, and 11 bases had no gene match. The CDR3 consists of 13 residues. Specimen: PBMCs. The sequence was obtained from a man aged 30-40 years in good health and CMV-seronegative. The V call is TRBV6-1, the J call TRBJ1-2; 9 bases are a match to TRBD1. DNA of the CDR3: TGTGCCAGCAGGGAGGGACAGGGAGCGGCGGACACCTTC. Translating it yields CASREGQGAADTF.